This TCR beta chain was identified during a study of blood T cell repertoires in COVID-19. About the study: Whether acute or convalescent, the COVID-19 samples came from the United States, Italy and Spain.

Individuals aged about 18 to 89 years were recruited from some 26 US areas. Each participant's cohort was designated according to participant-reported clinical history. Worth noting for this clone: Distinct nucleotide sequences in the sample also encode this CDR3.

Profiled with immunoSEQ multiplex PCR; TCRdb holds only in-frame clones, not every one. The sample has 400,000 to 450,000 clones; roughly 87% are singletons. This receptor was obtained from a man aged 18 to 29 who had recovered from COVID-19. Sequencing was done on a sample of PBMCs or T cells enriched from blood (not recorded which).

For the CDR3, the DNA is TGCGCCAGCAGCTTGACGGTGAACACTGAAGCTTTCTTT. Translated, it gives CASSLTVNTEAFF. The chain joins TRBV5-1 to TRBJ1-1; no firm D call. There are 13 residues in the CDR3. The ends were cut back, 1 base at V and 0 bases at J, with 4 bases in the middle. CDR1 is SGHRS and CDR2 is YFSETQ in the germline V gene.